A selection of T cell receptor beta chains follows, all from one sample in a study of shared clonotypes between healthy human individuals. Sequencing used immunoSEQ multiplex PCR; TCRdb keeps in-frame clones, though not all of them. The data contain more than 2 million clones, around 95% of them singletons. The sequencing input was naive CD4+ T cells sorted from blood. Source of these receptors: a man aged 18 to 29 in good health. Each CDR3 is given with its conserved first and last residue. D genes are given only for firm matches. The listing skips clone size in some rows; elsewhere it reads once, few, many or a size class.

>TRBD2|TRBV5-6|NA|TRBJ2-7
CASTKGGTSGSMYEQYF
TGTGCCAGCACCAAAGGAGGGACTAGCGGGAGTATGTACGAGCAGTACTTC
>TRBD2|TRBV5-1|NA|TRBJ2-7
CASSQGTSGFYEQYF
TGCGCCAGCAGCCAGGGGACTAGCGGGTTCTACGAGCAGTACTTC
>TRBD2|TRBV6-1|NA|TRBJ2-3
CATSTSGSSDTQYF
TGTGCCACCTCGACTAGCGGGAGTTCAGATACGCAGTATTTT
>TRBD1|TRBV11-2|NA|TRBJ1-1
CASNRGGQGNTEAFF
TGTGCCAGCAACCGTGGGGGACAGGGTAACACTGAAGCTTTCTTT
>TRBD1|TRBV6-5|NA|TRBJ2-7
CASSYAGTGEYEQYF
TGTGCCAGCAGTTATGCCGGGACAGGGGAATACGAGCAGTACTTC
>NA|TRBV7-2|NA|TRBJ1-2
CASSLTRGVYYGYTF
TGTGCCAGCAGCTTAACTCGGGGTGTGTACTATGGCTACACCTTC
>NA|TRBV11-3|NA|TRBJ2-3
CASSFGETGTDTQYF
TGTGCCAGCAGCTTTGGGGAGACAGGCACAGATACGCAGTATTTT
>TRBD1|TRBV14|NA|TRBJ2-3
CASSQGARDREYF
TGTGCCAGCAGCCAAGGCGCCAGAGACAGGGAGTATTTT
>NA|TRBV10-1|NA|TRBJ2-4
CASSESQGRSKNIQYF
TGCGCCAGCAGTGAGTCGCAGGGGAGGTCCAAAAACATTCAGTACTTC
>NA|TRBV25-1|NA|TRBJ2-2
CASSGQVPGELFF
TGTGCCAGCAGTGGGCAGGTCCCCGGGGAGCTGTTTTTT
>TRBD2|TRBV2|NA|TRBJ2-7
CASSGPAGSHEQYF
TGTGCCAGCAGTGGACCAGCGGGAAGCCACGAGCAGTACTTC
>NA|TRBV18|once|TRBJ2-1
CASSPLASAYNEQFF
TGTGCCAGCTCACCACTAGCGTCAGCCTACAATGAGCAGTTCTTC
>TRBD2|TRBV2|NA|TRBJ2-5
CASNPLWASGSQETQYF
TGTGCCAGCAACCCTCTGTGGGCTAGCGGGAGCCAAGAGACCCAGTACTTC
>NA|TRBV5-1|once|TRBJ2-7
CASSLVAGASYEQYF
TGCGCCAGCAGCTTGGTTGCGGGGGCATCGTACGAGCAGTACTTC
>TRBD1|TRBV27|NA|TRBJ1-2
CASSLSGQGYYGYTF
TGTGCCAGCAGTTTGTCGGGACAGGGTTACTATGGCTACACCTTC
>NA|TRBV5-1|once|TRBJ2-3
CASSLEGAGGPTDTQYF
TGCGCCAGCAGCTTGGAAGGGGCGGGCGGCCCCACAGATACGCAGTATTTT
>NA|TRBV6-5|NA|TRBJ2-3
CASSRRGDTQYF
TGTGCCAGCAGTCGCAGGGGAGATACGCAGTATTTT
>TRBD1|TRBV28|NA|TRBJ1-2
CASSFQGAGGYTF
TGTGCCAGCAGTTTTCAGGGGGCTGGAGGCTACACCTTC
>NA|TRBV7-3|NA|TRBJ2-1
CASSRTVDDNEQFF
TGTGCCAGCAGCCGCACAGTGGACGACAATGAGCAGTTCTTC
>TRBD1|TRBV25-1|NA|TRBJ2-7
CASSAPTGGPHEQYF
TGTGCCAGCAGTGCCCCGACAGGGGGCCCCCACGAGCAGTACTTC
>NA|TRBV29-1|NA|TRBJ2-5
CSVVGDLVETQYF
TGCAGCGTTGTCGGGGACCTGGTGGAGACCCAGTACTTC
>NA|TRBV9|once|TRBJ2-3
CASSEGGHSTDTQYF
TGTGCCAGCAGCGAAGGCGGTCATAGCACAGATACGCAGTATTTT
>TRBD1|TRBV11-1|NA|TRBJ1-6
CASSRTPTGSGDSPLHF
TGTGCCAGCAGCCGTACCCCGACAGGGAGTGGGGATTCACCCCTCCACTTT
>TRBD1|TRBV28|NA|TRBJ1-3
CASTATRLRDRWDTIYF
TGTGCCAGCACCGCAACCCGTCTCCGGGACAGGTGGGACACCATATATTTT